This is a list of T cell receptor beta chains from one sample in a study of T cells after yellow fever vaccination. TCRdb independently ran MiXCR on the 5' RACE reads; one entry per CDR3 protein. The sample shows 500,000 to 700,000 distinct CDR3 sequences, about 19% of them seen only once. The starting material was PBMCs, obtained 15 days after the yellow fever booster vaccination. The source is a man aged 25 to 40 who received the YFV17D yellow fever vaccine. CDR3s include the opening cysteine and the closing phenylalanine or tryptophan. A D gene is named only where the DNA matches it firmly. Clone sizes are given selectively: once, few, many, or a class where the clone is expanded.

NA	TRBV4-3	TRBJ1-2	NA	CASSQGADFKGYTF	TGCGCCAGCAGCCAGGGAGCTGATTTTAAGGGCTACACCTTC
NA	TRBV5-1	TRBJ2-1	NA	CASSWGSANEQFF	TGCGCCAGCAGCTGGGGGTCGGCTAATGAGCAGTTCTTC
few	TRBV12-3/TRBV12-4	TRBJ2-2	NA	CASTDPSGAGELFF	TGTGCCAGCACGGATCCGTCGGGCGCCGGGGAGCTGTTTTTT
NA	TRBV28	TRBJ2-4	NA	CASGGTGKNIQYF	TGTGCCAGCGGAGGGACTGGAAAAAACATTCAGTACTTC
NA	TRBV11-2	TRBJ2-6	NA	CASSGQSGANVLTF	TGTGCCAGCAGCGGACAGTCCGGGGCCAACGTCCTGACTTTC
few	TRBV5-1	TRBJ2-7	TRBD1	CASSSGQGDSYEQYF	TGCGCCAGCAGCTCCGGACAGGGAGATTCCTACGAGCAGTACTTC
NA	TRBV29-1	TRBJ2-1	NA	CSVASNEQFF	TGCAGCGTAGCCAGCAATGAGCAGTTCTTC
NA	TRBV5-1	TRBJ2-5	TRBD1	CASVWTGDLGETQYF	TGCGCCAGCGTTTGGACAGGGGATTTGGGAGAGACCCAGTACTTC
NA	TRBV10-2	TRBJ2-3	TRBD2	CASRESGTSGGGDTQYF	TGCGCCAGCAGGGAATCCGGGACTAGCGGGGGGGGCGATACGCAGTATTTT
NA	TRBV20-1	TRBJ2-7	NA	CSAYREGEWTYEQYF	TGCAGTGCCTATCGAGAAGGGGAGTGGACCTACGAGCAGTACTTC
few	TRBV21-1	TRBJ2-7	NA	CASSLWGWYEQYF	TGTGCCAGCAGCTTGTGGGGCTGGTACGAGCAGTACTTC
few	TRBV19	TRBJ2-4	NA	CASSMVRGRGNIQYF	TGTGCCAGTAGTATGGTCAGGGGCCGGGGGAACATTCAGTACTTC
few	TRBV10-3	TRBJ2-5	NA	CAISGLGNQETQYF	TGTGCCATCAGCGGATTGGGAAACCAAGAGACCCAGTACTTC
many	TRBV7-9	TRBJ2-2	TRBD2	CASSPTSGPTGELFF	TGTGCCAGCAGCCCGACTAGCGGGCCCACCGGGGAGCTGTTTTTT
NA	TRBV5-4	TRBJ2-5	TRBD2	CASSLWTSGEETQYF	TGTGCCAGCAGCTTGTGGACTAGCGGGGAAGAGACCCAGTACTTC
few	TRBV27	TRBJ2-7	TRBD2	CASSNSGSGYEQYF	TGTGCCAGCAGCAATAGCGGGAGTGGCTACGAGCAGTACTTC
few	TRBV6-1	TRBJ2-1	TRBD2	CASRGSLAGEIGEQFF	TGTGCCAGCAGAGGATCACTAGCGGGAGAAATAGGTGAGCAGTTCTTC
NA	TRBV20-1	TRBJ2-7	TRBD2	CSASVTSGTSYEQYF	TGCAGTGCTAGCGTTACTAGCGGGACATCCTACGAGCAGTACTTC
NA	TRBV5-1	TRBJ2-1	TRBD2	CASSLAEAGGGNEQFF	TGCGCCAGCAGCTTGGCCGAAGCGGGAGGGGGCAATGAGCAGTTCTTC
NA	TRBV5-1	TRBJ1-4	TRBD1	CASSTGQLNEKLFF	TGCGCCAGCAGCACGGGACAGCTAAATGAAAAACTGTTTTTT
few	TRBV10-3	TRBJ2-7	TRBD2	CAISDIAGEVEQYF	TGTGCCATCAGTGATATAGCGGGAGAGGTCGAGCAGTACTTC
NA	TRBV10-2	TRBJ1-1	NA	CASKEAPGNTEAFF	TGCGCCAGCAAAGAGGCCCCTGGGAACACTGAAGCTTTCTTT